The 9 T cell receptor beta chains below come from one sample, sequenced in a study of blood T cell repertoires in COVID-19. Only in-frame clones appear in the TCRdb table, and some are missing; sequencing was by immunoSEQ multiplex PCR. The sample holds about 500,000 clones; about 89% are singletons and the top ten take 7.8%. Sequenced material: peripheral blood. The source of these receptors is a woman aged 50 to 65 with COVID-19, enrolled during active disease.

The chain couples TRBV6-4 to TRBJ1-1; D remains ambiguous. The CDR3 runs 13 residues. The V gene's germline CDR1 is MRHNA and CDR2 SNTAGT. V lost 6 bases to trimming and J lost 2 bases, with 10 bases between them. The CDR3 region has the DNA TGTGCCAGCAGACGCCGGGAAAACACTGAAGCTTTCTTT. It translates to CASRRRENTEAFF.

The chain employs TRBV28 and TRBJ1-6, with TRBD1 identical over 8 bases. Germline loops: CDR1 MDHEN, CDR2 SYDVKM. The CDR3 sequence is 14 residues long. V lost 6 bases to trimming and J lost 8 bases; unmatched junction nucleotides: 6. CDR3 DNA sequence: TGTGCCAGCAGCCAAGACAGGGGAGATTCACCCCTCCACTTT. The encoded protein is CASSQDRGDSPLHF.

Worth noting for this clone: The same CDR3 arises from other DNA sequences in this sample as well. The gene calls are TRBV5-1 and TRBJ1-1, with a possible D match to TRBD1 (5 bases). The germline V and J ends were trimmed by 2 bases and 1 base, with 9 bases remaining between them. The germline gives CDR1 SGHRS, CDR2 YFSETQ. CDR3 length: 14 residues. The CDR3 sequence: CASSLAGQNTEAFF. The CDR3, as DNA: TGCGCCAGCAGCTTAGCGGGGCAGAACACTGAAGCTTTCTTT.

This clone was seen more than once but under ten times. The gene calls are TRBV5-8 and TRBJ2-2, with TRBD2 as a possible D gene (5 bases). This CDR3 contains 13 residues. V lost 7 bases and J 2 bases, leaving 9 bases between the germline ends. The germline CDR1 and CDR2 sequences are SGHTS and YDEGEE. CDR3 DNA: TGTGCCAGCCGGAGGCTTAACACCGGGGAGCTGTTTTTT. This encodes CASRRLNTGELFF.

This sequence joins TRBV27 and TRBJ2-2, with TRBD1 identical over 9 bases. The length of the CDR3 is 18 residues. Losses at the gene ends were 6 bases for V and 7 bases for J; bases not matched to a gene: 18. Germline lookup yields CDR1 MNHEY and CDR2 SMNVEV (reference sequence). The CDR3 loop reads CASSNRGTGTGLGGELFF. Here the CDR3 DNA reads TGTGCCAGCAGCAATCGTGGGACCGGGACAGGGCTCGGCGGGGAGCTGTTTTTT.

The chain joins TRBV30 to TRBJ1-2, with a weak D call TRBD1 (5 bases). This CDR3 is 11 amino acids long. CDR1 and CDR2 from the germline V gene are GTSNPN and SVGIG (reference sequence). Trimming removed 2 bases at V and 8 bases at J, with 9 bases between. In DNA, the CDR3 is TGTGCCTGGAGTCGGGGGGTAGGCTACACCTTC. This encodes CAWSRGVGYTF.

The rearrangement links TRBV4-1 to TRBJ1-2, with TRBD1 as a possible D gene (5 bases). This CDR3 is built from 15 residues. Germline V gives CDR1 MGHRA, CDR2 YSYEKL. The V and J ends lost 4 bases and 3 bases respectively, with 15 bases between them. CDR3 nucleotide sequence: TGCGCCAGCAGCCGAGAGGCTACAGGCCACTATGGCTACACCTTC. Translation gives CASSREATGHYGYTF.

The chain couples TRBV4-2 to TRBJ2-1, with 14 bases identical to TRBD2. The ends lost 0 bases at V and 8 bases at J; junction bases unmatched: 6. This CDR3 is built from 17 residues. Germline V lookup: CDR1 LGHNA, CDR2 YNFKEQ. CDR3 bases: TGTGCCAGCAGCCAAGAAGGACTAGCGGGGGGACAAGATGAGCAGTTCTTC. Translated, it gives CASSQEGLAGGQDEQFF.

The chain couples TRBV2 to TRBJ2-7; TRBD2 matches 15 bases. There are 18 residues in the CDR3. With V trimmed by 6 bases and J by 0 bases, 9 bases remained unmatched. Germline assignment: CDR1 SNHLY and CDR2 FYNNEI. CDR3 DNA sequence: TGTGCCAGCAGCGCTCGAGGACTAGCGGGGGGGCGCTCCTACGAGCAGTACTTC. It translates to CASSARGLAGGRSYEQYF.